This T cell receptor delta chain was identified during a study of Vδ1+ human thymocytes (dated by TCRdb to between 2017 and 2018). General notes on the study: The study characterised mRNA-level TRG and TRD CDR3 repertoires of highly purified Vdelta1+ thymocytes from young children as a data resource. Earlier work had validated the multiplex-based CDR3 amplicon strategy against 5'RACE-based methods for generating CDR3 amplicons.

The CDR3 starts with the cysteine, ends with the phenylalanine, and has 21 residues. Only the CDR3 part of the read is kept: 63 bases, read in frame from the first base. The germline V gene yields TSWWSYY for CDR1 and QGS for CDR2. V is shortened by 1 base, J by 0 bases, and the region joining them spans 27 bases. Thymic samples were depleted of alphabeta T cells, then CD3+ TCRVdelta1+ TCRVdelta2- thymocytes were FACS-sorted. Sorted Vdelta1+ thymocyte purity ranged from about 96% to 99.6%. Thymic specimens were obtained from fewer than ten paediatric patients, aged from about 5 days to 16 months, who were undergoing corrective cardiac surgery. Thymic tissue was dispersed, and mononuclear cells were isolated on a Histopaque-1077 density gradient. For staining, the antibodies used were anti-TCRVdelta1 clone TS8.2, anti-TCRVdelta2 clone B6, anti-CD3 clone HIT3a and anti-TCRalphabeta clone IP26. RNA extraction was performed with the RNeasy mini kit, and reverse transcription was done with Superscript III. CDR3 amplicons were generated by multiplex PCR with pooled V-gene forward primers and a constant-region reverse primer carrying Illumina adaptor overhangs. After gel purification, the amplicons were indexed with Nextera index primers over approximately 8 extra PCR cycles and then purified using AMPure XP beads. The libraries were sequenced on an Illumina MiSeq using paired-end 250 bp reads, dual indexing and an approximately 20% PhiX spike-in. The study's own analysis went as follows. FastQC was used to check read quality, and ea-utils fastq-join was used to merge TRG read pairs. Annotation of sequences was performed with IMGT/HighV-QUEST, only productive sequences with unambiguous V-gene assignment were retained, and clonotypes were defined by identical CDR3 sequence. Downstream analysis used VDJtools 1.1.1, tcR 2.2.3, Treemap and vegan Shannon diversity in R 3.4.4. TCRdb reprocessed the public reads with the caller CATT; rows with the same DNA were merged afterwards. The V and J calls were not made by the authors but by TCRdb's processing. The sample has 45,000 to 60,000 delta-chain clones on record, approximately 16% of them singletons. The ten largest account for 0.39% of the sample.

Study-wide conclusions, independent of this receptor: No clustering by age or sex was observed, so analyses did not stratify donors by these variables. Numerous TRG clonotypes were shared among donors (up to roughly 6.9x10^3), while TRD repertoires were essentially private (a maximum of roughly 120 shared). The thymic TRG and TRD repertoires appeared highly polyclonal, with Gaussian CDR3 length distributions, in contrast to the oligoclonal repertoires of peripheral blood. The use of highly purified populations and single-cell validation was advised by the authors, since misinterpretation of bulk repertoire data could be caused by unexpected Vdelta2 sequences. Even though sort purity was high, about 20% of thymic TRD sequences were Vdelta2 (and few were Vdelta3), which was not the case for the peripheral blood Vdelta1+ controls.

A few counts support this clone. Its binding antigen is unknown. No base-level quality is on record; no much larger clone is a single base apart. The sequence is built from TRDV1 and TRDJ1; matching of 6 bases hints at TRDD3 as the D gene. The TCR comes from a girl under three years old who had congenital heart surgery. Material: Vdelta1+ gamma-delta thymocytes from the thymus. What this sample's cell subset or site label stands for: FACS-sorted CD3+ TCRalphabeta- TCRVdelta1+ TCRVdelta2- thymocytes. The CDR3 in this case is CALGEPNRGFVLGSYTDKLIF. The DNA reads as follows: TGTGCTCTTGGGGAACCCAACCGGGGGTTCGTACTGGGATCTTACACCGATAAACTCATCTTT.